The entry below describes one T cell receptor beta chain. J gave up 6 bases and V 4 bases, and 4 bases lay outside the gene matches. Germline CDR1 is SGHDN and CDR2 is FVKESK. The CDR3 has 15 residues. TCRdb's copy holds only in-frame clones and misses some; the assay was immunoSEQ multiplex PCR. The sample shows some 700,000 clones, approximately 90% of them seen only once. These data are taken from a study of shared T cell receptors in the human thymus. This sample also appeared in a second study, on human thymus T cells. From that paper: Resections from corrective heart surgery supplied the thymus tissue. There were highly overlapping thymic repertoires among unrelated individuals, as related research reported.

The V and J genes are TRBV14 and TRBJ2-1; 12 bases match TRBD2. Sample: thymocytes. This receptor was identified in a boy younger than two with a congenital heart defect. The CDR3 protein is CASSRGTSGPNEQFF. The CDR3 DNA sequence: TGTGCCAGCAGCCGAGGGACTAGCGGGCCCAATGAGCAGTTCTTC.